Sequencing of this T cell receptor beta chain was carried out in a study of cytomegalovirus exposure and HLA in healthy donors. At the level of the study: Drawn from HLA-typed donors, about 85 million unique TCRs were held in an early data release. Findings and limits, study-wide: With later analysis, a missense DCLRE1C variant became linked to TCR beta V- and J-gene trimming. According to an earlier analysis, most TCR beta V segments yielded productive rearrangements about 87% or about 30% of the time.

V lost 0 bases, J lost 11 bases, and 15 bases stayed unmatched. CDR1 and CDR2 from the germline V gene are LGHNA and YNFKEQ. The CDR3 has 16 amino acids. Vbeta (60) and Jbeta (13) primers were used in the PCR. This table comes from immunoSEQ multiplex PCR, and its TCRdb copy is limited to in-frame clones, with some not included. The profile covers some 150,000 clones, with 79% appearing a single time and 5% to 6.5% taken by the ten largest. A remark on this clone: Its specificity is unknown.

The clonotype was recovered from a middle-aged man in good health and CMV-seropositive. The sample taken for sequencing was PBMCs. This chain uses TRBV4-2 with TRBJ2-5; 7 bases are shared with TRBD2. The CDR3 loop is CASSQDWFLAAVGQYF. CDR3 bases: TGTGCCAGCAGCCAAGATTGGTTCCTAGCGGCCGTTGGGCAGTACTTC.